The clone carrying this T cell receptor (beta chain) is a singleton in its sample. Its specificity is not known. The junction shows a germline mismatch at one end, possibly a read error. Per the germline V gene, CDR1 is SGHVS and CDR2 is FQNEAQ. The length of the CDR3 is 12 residues. This table comes from immunoSEQ multiplex PCR, and its TCRdb copy is limited to in-frame clones, with some not included. The data show 140,000 to 150,000 clones, roughly 93% seen once. This record belongs to a study of T cell responses to AZD1222 COVID-19 vaccine. Study outcomes and limitations: A rise in Spike-specific TCR breadth and depth followed two AZD1222 doses. Recipients of AZD1222 seropositive at baseline numbered only 5 to 7. Close to half of spike-specific TCRs reportedly recognize unmutated variant regions.

This rearrangement joins TRBV7-8 to TRBJ1-2; tentatively, D is TRBD1 (5 bases). The clonotype comes from an adult in good health. The specimen was peripheral blood, collected on day 0 of AZD1222 vaccination. As DNA, the CDR3 is TGTGCCAGCAGCTTCATTTTGACAGCTCCCAGATTC. It encodes CASSFILTAPRF.